The 6 T cell receptor beta chains below were found in one sample sequenced in a study of technical replicates of blood from a handful of donors. Clones were read by immunoSEQ multiplex PCR, and TCRdb kept only the in-frame ones, dropping some. The sample holds around 13,000 clones, about 82% seen once. The source material was PBMCs. These receptors all stem from a human donor in good health.

This clone appeared a few times. The J gene is TRBJ1-1, the V gene TRBV19; D possibly corresponds to TRBD1 (5 bases). V was trimmed by 5 bases and J by 3 bases, leaving 16 bases between them. The CDR3 covers 15 residues. Germline lookup yields CDR1 LNHDA and CDR2 SQIVND (reference sequence). As DNA, the CDR3 is TGTGCCAGTAGTGCGCTGAACGGAGGGGACACTGAAGCTTTCTTT. This sequence encodes CASSALNGGDTEAFF.

The V gene is TRBV4-2, the J gene TRBJ1-2; 9 positions match TRBD1. The germline V gene encodes CDR1 LGHNA and CDR2 YNFKEQ. Unmatched junction bases numbered 11, after V lost 5 bases and J lost 4 bases. The CDR3 is made up of 16 amino acids. The chain's CDR3 is CASSGGQGPIGYGYTF. The CDR3 nucleotides are TGTGCCAGCAGCGGTGGACAGGGGCCCATAGGCTATGGCTACACCTTC.

The chain recombines TRBV5-6 with TRBJ2-1; 7 bases agree with TRBD2. With V trimmed by 1 base and J by 0 bases, 4 bases remained unmatched. Germline lookup yields CDR1 SGHDT and CDR2 YYEEEE. This CDR3 has 16 residues. The CDR3 region is CASSLKGGSSYNEQFF. Here the CDR3 DNA reads TGTGCCAGCAGCTTGAAAGGCGGGAGCTCCTACAATGAGCAGTTCTTC.

This chain connects TRBV19 to TRBJ1-2; the D is unclear. Germline V lookup: CDR1 LNHDA, CDR2 SQIVND (reference sequence). Deletions cut 7 bases from V and 4 bases from J, with 13 bases between. This CDR3 is 13 amino acids long. The CDR3 region has the DNA TGTGCCAGTAATTATGGAGGCTCCTATGGCTACACCTTC. The encoded protein is CASNYGGSYGYTF. The whole variable domain, remainder taken from reference TRBV19 and TRBJ1-2, is DGGITQSPKYLFRKEGQNVTLSCEQNLNHDAMYWYRQDPGQGLRLIYYSQIVNDFQKGDIAEGYSVSREKKESFPLTVTSAQKNPTAFYLCASNYGGSYGYTFGSGTRLTVV.

The chain joins TRBV5-1 to TRBJ2-2; TRBD2 is a possible D gene (5 bases). This CDR3 comprises 14 residues. The germline V gene encodes CDR1 SGHRS and CDR2 YFSETQ. Trimming cost V 4 bases and J 7 bases, with 14 bases left between them. The CDR3 here is CASSLGIAGGELFF. In DNA form, the CDR3 reads TGCGCCAGCAGCCTCGGGATTGCAGGCGGGGAGCTGTTTTTT.

The chain combines TRBV11-2 with TRBJ2-2, with no clear D. The CDR3 covers 16 residues. V was shortened by 5 bases and J by 5 bases, with 18 bases between the two germline ends. Looked up from germline, CDR1 is SGHAT and CDR2 is FQNNGV. CDR3 residues: CASSLGWPFLTGELFF. DNA for the CDR3: TGTGCCAGCAGCCTAGGGTGGCCGTTTTTGACCGGGGAGCTGTTTTTT.